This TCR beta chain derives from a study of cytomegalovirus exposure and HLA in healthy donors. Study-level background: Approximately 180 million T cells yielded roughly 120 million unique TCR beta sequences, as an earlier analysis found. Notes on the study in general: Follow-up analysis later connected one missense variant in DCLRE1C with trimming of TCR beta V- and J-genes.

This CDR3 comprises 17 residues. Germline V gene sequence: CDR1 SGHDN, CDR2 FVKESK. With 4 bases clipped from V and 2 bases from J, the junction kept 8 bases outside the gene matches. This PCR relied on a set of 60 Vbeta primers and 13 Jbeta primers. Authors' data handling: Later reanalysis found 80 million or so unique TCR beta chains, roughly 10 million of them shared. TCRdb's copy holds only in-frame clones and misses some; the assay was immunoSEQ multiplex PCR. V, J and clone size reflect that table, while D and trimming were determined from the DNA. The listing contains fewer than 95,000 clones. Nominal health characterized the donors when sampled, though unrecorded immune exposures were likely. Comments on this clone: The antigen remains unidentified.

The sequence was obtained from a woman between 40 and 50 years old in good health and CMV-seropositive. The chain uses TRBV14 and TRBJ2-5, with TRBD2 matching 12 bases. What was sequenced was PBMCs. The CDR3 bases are TGTGCCAGCAGCCCTACCAGACTAGCGGGAGCACAAGAGACCCAGTACTTC. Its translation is CASSPTRLAGAQETQYF.